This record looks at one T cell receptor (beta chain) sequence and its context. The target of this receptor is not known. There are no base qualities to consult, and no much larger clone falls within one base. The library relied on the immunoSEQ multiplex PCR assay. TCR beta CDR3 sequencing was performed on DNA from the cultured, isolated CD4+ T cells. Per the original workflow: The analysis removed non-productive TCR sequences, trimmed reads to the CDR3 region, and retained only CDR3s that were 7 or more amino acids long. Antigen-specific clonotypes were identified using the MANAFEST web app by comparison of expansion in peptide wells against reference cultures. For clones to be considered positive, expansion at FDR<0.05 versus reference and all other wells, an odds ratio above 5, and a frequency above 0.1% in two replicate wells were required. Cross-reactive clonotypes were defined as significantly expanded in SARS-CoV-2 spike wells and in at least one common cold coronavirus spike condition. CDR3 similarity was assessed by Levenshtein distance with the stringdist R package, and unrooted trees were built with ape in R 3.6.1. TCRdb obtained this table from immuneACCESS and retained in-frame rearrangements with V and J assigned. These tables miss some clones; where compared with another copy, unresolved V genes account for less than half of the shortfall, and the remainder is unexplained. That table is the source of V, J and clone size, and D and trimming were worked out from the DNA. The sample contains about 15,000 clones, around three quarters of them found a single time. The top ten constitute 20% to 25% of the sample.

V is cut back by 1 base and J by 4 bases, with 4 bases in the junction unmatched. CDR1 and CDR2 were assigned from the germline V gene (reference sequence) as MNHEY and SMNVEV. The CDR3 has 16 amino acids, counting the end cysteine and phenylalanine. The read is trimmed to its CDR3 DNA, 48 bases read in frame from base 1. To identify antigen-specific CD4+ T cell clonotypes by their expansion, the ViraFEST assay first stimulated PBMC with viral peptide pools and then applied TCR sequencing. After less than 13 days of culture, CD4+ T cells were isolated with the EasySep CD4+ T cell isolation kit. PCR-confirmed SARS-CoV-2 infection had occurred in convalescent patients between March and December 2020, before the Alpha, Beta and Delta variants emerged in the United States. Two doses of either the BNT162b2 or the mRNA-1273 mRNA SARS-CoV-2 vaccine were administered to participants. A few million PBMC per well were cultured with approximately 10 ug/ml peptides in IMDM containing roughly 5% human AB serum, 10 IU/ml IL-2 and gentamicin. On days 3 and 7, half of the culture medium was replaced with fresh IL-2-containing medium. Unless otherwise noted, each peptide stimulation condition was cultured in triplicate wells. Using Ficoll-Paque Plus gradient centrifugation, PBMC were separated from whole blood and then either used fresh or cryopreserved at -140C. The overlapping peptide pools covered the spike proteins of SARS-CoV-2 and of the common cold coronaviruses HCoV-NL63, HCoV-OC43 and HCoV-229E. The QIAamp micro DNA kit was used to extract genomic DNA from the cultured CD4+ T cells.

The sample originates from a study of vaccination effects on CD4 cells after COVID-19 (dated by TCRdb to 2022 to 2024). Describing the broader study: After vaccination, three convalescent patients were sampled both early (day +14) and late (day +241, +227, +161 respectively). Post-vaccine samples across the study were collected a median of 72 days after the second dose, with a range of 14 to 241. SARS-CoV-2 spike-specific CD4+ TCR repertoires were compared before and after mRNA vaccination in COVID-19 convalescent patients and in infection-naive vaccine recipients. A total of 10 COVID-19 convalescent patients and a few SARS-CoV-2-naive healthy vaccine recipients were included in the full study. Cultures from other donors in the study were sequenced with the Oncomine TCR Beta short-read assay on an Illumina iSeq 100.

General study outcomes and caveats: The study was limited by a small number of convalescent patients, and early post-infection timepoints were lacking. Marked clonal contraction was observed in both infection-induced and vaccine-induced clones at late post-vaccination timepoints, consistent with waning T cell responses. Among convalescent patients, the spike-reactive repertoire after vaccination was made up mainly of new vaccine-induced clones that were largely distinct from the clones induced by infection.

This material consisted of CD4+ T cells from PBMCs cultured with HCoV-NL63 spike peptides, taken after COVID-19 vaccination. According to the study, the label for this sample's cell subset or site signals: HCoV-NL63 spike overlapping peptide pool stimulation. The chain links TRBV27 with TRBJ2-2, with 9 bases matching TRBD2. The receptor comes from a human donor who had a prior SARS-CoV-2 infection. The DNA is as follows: TGTGCCAGCAGTTTATTCCTAGCGGGAAGCACCGGGGAGCTGTTTTTT. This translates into CASSLFLAGSTGELFF.